This TCR beta chain is drawn from a study of low-dose radiotherapy and immunotherapy resistance in tumors. Across the study: Cohort 2 patients were irradiated with 1 Gy every two weeks, reaching 13 Gy over 26 weeks.

Gene-specific TRAV and TRBV primers were used for first-strand cDNA, covering alpha and beta chains. Over roughly 20 PCR cycles, TCRs were amplified from a constant-region primer and V-primer adapter. TCRdb called the reads again in MiXCR, with one record for every CDR3 protein. The sample carries 11,000 to 15,000 distinct CDR3 sequences, more than 60% recorded once. This CDR3 is 13 amino acids long. V was shortened by 6 bases and J by 1 base, with 9 bases between the two germline ends. Germline loops: CDR1 LNHNV, CDR2 YYDKDF (reference sequence). Donors received nivolumab, ipilimumab, aspirin, low-dose cyclophosphamide and low-dose radiotherapy.

This rearrangement joins TRBV15 to TRBJ1-1; D remains ambiguous. The receptor's source is a human donor with advanced metastatic prostate, ovarian, gallbladder or colorectal cancer (not recorded which). This table probably holds off-target reads from a library built for another chain. The CDR3: CATSLGRNTEAFF. CDR3 nucleotides: TGTGCCACCAGTTTAGGACGGAACACTGAAGCTTTCTTT.